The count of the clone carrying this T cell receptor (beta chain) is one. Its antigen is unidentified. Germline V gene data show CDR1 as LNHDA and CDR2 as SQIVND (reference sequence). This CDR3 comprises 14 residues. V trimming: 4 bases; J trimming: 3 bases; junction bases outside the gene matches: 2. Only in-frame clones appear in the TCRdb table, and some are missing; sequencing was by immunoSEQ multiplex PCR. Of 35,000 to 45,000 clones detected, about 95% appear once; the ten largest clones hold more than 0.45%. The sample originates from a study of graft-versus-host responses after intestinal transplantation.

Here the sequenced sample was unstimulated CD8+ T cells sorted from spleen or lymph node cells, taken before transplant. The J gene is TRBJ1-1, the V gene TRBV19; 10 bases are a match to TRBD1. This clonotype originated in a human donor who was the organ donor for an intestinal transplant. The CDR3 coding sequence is TGTGCCAGTAGTAAGGGACAGGGGTACACTGAAGCTTTCTTT. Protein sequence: CASSKGQGYTEAFF.